The 5 T cell receptor beta chains below were found in one sample sequenced in a study of T cell responses to AZD1222 COVID-19 vaccine. The table came from immunoSEQ multiplex PCR; TCRdb's copy has only in-frame clones and leaves some out. Of fewer than 150,000 clones listed, around 86% are singletons. Specimen: peripheral blood, collected on day 0 of AZD1222 vaccination. The receptors stem from an adult in good health.

This clone has more than one count but fewer than ten. The CDR3 DNA sequence: TGTGCCAGCAGTACCGGGACAGGGTCCTACGAGCAGTACTTC. Its protein product is CASSTGTGSYEQYF. The V and J genes are TRBV7-9 and TRBJ2-7; 9 bases agree with TRBD1. Germline trimming cut 6 bases from V and 1 base from J; bases unmatched to any gene: 4. The V gene's germline CDR1 is SEHNR and CDR2 FQNEAQ (reference sequence). This CDR3 region has 14 residues.

In the case of this clone: Germline is not matched at one junction end, which may reflect a read error. The CDR3 bases are TGTGCCAGCAGCTCAGACAGTGCTGGCGCCAACGTCCTGACTTTC. It encodes CASSSDSAGANVLTF. The V call is TRBV7-9, the J call TRBJ2-6; perhaps TRBD1 as D (5 bases). The CDR3 has 15 amino acids. CDR1 is SEHNR and CDR2 is FQNEAQ in the germline V gene (reference sequence).

This sequence joins TRBV6-5 and TRBJ2-7, with D tentatively TRBD1 (6 bases). In germline, CDR1 is MNHEY, CDR2 SVGAGI. V gave up 2 bases and J gave up 5 bases, with 16 bases separating them. The CDR3 totals 15 residues. CDR3 protein: CASSYQPDSIHEQYF. DNA for the CDR3: TGTGCCAGCAGTTACCAACCGGACAGTATCCACGAGCAGTACTTC.

The rearrangement uses TRBV7-2 and TRBJ1-2, with 8 positions matching TRBD1. Germline trimming cut 6 bases from V and 6 bases from J; bases unmatched to any gene: 18. CDR1 and CDR2 (germline): SGHTA, FQGNSA. The CDR3 is 17 residues long. This CDR3 is CASRPEGPGQALNGYTF. As DNA, the CDR3 is TGTGCCAGCAGACCAGAGGGGCCGGGACAGGCGTTGAATGGCTACACCTTC.

The V call is TRBV10-1, the J call TRBJ2-6; D assignment may be TRBD1 or TRBD2 (5 bases each). Deletions cut 5 bases from V and 4 bases from J, with 24 bases between. CDR3 length: 19 residues. Germline CDR1 and CDR2: WNHNN and SYGVQD (reference sequence). DNA for the CDR3: TGCGCCAGCAGTCCAGATGCACCGGGACGGGGCGTCGGGGCCAACGTCCTGACTTTC. Amino acids: CASSPDAPGRGVGANVLTF.